Each of the 18 T cell receptor beta chains below was sequenced from the same sample in a study of T cells after yellow fever vaccination. In TCRdb, the 5' RACE reads were re-called with MiXCR into one record per CDR3 protein. Among about 260,000 distinct CDR3 sequences, 10% to 15% were seen once, and the ten largest hold about 0.54%. This sample comprised CD4+ T cells sorted from PBMCs, obtained 45 days after the yellow fever booster vaccination. The receptors were gathered from a young man who received the YFV17D yellow fever vaccine.

This clonotype was picked up many times. V gene TRBV5-1 combines with J gene TRBJ2-3; D may be TRBD1 (5 bases). V dropped 0 bases and J dropped 0 bases, with 11 bases sitting between them. The germline V gene has CDR1 SGHRS and CDR2 YFSETQ. This CDR3 has 16 residues. The CDR3 reads CASSLGTLQSTDTQYF. The CDR3 bases are TGCGCCAGCAGCTTGGGGACATTGCAAAGCACAGATACGCAGTATTTT.

This clonotype was seen more than once but under ten times. The rearrangement uses TRBV12-3 or TRBV12-4 and TRBJ2-2; no clear D gene. Trimming took off 8 bases at V and 7 bases at J, with 23 bases between the two ends. The CDR3 runs to 16 residues. CDR3 residues: CASRKFESALGGELFF. CDR3 sequence (DNA): TGTGCCAGCCGGAAGTTTGAGTCAGCCCTTGGCGGGGAGCTGTTTTTT.

The table lists this clonotype with a few counts. V and J are TRBV6-5 and TRBJ2-1, with D possibly matching TRBD1 (5 bases). V lost 4 bases and J 8 bases, leaving 15 bases between the germline ends. CDR3 length equals 14 residues. The V gene's germline CDR1 is MNHEY and CDR2 SVGAGI. The CDR3 region has the DNA TGTGCCAGCAGTTCCCAGGGTAGGAACCATGAGCAGTTCTTC. This sequence encodes CASSSQGRNHEQFF.

V and J are TRBV7-2 and TRBJ2-1; D is unclear. This CDR3 spans 15 amino acids. V was pared by 1 base and J by 2 bases, with 9 bases between. Germline CDR1 reads SGHTA; CDR2 reads FQGNSA. Here the CDR3 DNA reads TGTGCCAGCAGCTTAGGGCAGGCGACCTACAATGAGCAGTTCTTC. Protein sequence: CASSLGQATYNEQFF. Drawing the rest from reference TRBV7-2 and TRBJ2-1, the complete variable domain is GAGVSQSPSNKVTEKGKDVELRCDPISGHTALYWYRQSLGQGLEFLIYFQGNSAPDKSGLPSDRFSAERTGGSVSTLTIQRTQQEDSAVYLCASSLGQATYNEQFFGPGTRLTVL.

The chain couples TRBV15 to TRBJ1-4, with no clear D. V was shortened by 3 bases and J by 6 bases, with 14 bases between the two germline ends. This CDR3 comprises 15 residues. Germline V gene sequence: CDR1 LNHNV, CDR2 YYDKDF (reference sequence). CDR3 coding DNA: TGTGCCACCAGCAGGGATGGGAGTAGCTATGAAAAACTGTTTTTT. Translation: CATSRDGSSYEKLFF.

V usage is TRBV20-1 and J usage is TRBJ1-2; D may be TRBD1 (6 bases). The CDR3 consists of 13 residues. V lost 3 bases to trimming and J lost 8 bases, with 16 bases between them. Germline V gene sequence: CDR1 DFQATT, CDR2 SNEGSKA (reference sequence). The CDR3 DNA is TGCAGTGCTAGGACGAACAGGGCACGCGGCTACACCTTC. As protein: CSARTNRARGYTF.

This clonotype was seen repeatedly, ten times or more. J is TRBJ2-5 and V is TRBV7-6, with D unresolved. The CDR3 covers 11 residues. The germline CDR1 and CDR2 sequences are SGHVS and FNYEAQ. Trimming left V 5 bases short and J 2 bases short, with 3 bases between. The CDR3 sequence is CASSEQETQYF. The CDR3 region has the DNA TGTGCCAGCAGCGAACAAGAGACCCAGTACTTC. Looking up the rest from reference TRBV7-6 and TRBJ2-5 gives the full variable domain: GAGVSQSPRYKVTKRGQDVALRCDPISGHVSLYWYRQALGQGPEFLTYFNYEAQQDKSGLPNDRFSAERPEGSISTLTIQRTEQRDSAMYRCASSEQETQYFGPGTRLLVL.

The table lists this clonotype with a few counts. The V and J genes are TRBV7-6 and TRBJ2-5, with D hard to call. V shed 1 base and J shed 5 bases, with 11 bases lying between them. CDR1 and CDR2 (germline): SGHVS, FNYEAQ. This CDR3 contains 14 residues. CDR3 coding DNA: TGTGCCAGCAGCTTAGGATCGGGCAGGGAGACCCAGTACTTC. It codes for CASSLGSGRETQYF.

The chain carries TRBV11-3 and TRBJ2-1; D call uncertain. The ends were cut back, 3 bases at V and 7 bases at J, with 10 bases in the middle. CDR3 length: 13 amino acids. Germline V CDR1 and CDR2: SGHNT, YENEEA. The CDR3 spells CASSFLKSNEQFF. The DNA of the CDR3 is TGTGCCAGCAGCTTTCTGAAGTCGAATGAGCAGTTCTTC.

The J gene is TRBJ2-1, the V gene TRBV20-1, with TRBD2 identical over 12 bases. CDR1 is DFQATT and CDR2 is SNEGSKA in the germline V gene (reference sequence). The CDR3 sequence is 14 residues long. Losses at the gene ends were 6 bases for V and 8 bases for J; bases not matched to a gene: 8. The CDR3 here is CSASASGRVDEQFF. The CDR3 bases are TGCAGTGCCAGCGCTAGCGGGAGGGTCGATGAGCAGTTCTTC.

The CDR3 loop is CASSLGRGGHNEQFF. Here the CDR3 DNA reads TGTGCCAGCAGCTTGGGCAGGGGCGGCCACAATGAGCAGTTCTTC. V is TRBV7-2 and J is TRBJ2-1; tentative D call: TRBD1 (6 bases). Per germline, CDR1 SGHTA and CDR2 FQGNSA. The V and J ends lost 3 bases and 5 bases respectively, with 14 bases between them. The CDR3 has 15 residues.

This clonotype came up a few times. The CDR3 nucleotides read TGTGCCAGCAGTTCAGGCCTAGCGGAGAAGGGGTTCTTC. Its protein product is CASSSGLAEKGFF. The genes are TRBV12-3 or TRBV12-4 and TRBJ2-1, with 7 bases identical to TRBD2. The CDR3 length is 13 residues. V shed 4 bases and J 15 bases; nucleotides not matched to a gene: 12.

A few counts support this clonotype. J is TRBJ2-3 and V is TRBV7-3; 7 bases line up with TRBD2. Trimming cost V 5 bases and J 10 bases; bases outside gene matches: 12. The germline gives CDR1 SGHTA, CDR2 FQGTGA. The CDR3 has 14 residues. The CDR3 spells CASSPLPTSDPQYF. The CDR3 DNA reads TGTGCCAGCAGCCCTCTACCTACTAGCGATCCGCAGTATTTT. Combining the CDR3 with reference TRBV7-3 and TRBJ2-3 gives the whole variable domain GAGVSQTPSNKVTEKGKYVELRCDPISGHTALYWYRQSLGQGPEFLIYFQGTGAADDSGLPNDRFFAVRPEGSVSTLKIQRTERGDSAVYLCASSPLPTSDPQYFGPGTRLTVL.

This clonotype was counted only a few times. This chain connects TRBV25-1 to TRBJ2-5, with D maybe TRBD2 (6 bases). Germline V gives CDR1 MGHDK, CDR2 SYGVNS. V was pared by 6 bases and J by 5 bases, with 7 bases between. The CDR3 length is 11 residues. This CDR3 is CASRLAETQYF. CDR3 in DNA: TGTGCCAGCAGACTAGCTGAGACCCAGTACTTC. The whole variable domain, remainder taken from reference TRBV25-1 and TRBJ2-5, is EADIYQTPRYLVIGTGKKITLECSQTMGHDKMYWYQQDPGMELHLIHYSYGVNSTEKGDLSSESTVSRIRTEHFPLTLESARPSHTSQYLCASRLAETQYFGPGTRLLVL.

This clonotype was seen ten or more times. The genes are TRBV20-1 and TRBJ1-5, with D tentatively TRBD1 (6 bases). Per the germline V gene, CDR1 is DFQATT and CDR2 is SNEGSKA (reference sequence). The CDR3 runs to 13 residues. V lost 5 bases, J lost 6 bases, and 14 bases lay in between. CDR3 residues: CSAQTGISQPQHF. CDR3 DNA: TGCAGTGCTCAAACAGGGATTAGTCAGCCCCAGCATTTT.

This clonotype was detected a few times. The chain recombines TRBV7-2 with TRBJ2-7; D possibly uses TRBD1 or TRBD2 (5 bases each). Trimming shortened V by 9 bases and J by 2 bases, and 14 bases separated the two germline ends. CDR3 length: 13 amino acids. CDR1 and CDR2 from the germline V gene are SGHTA and FQGNSA. Here the CDR3 DNA reads TGTGCCAGTACCCGGGACCCACCCTACGAGCAGTACTTC. Translating gives CASTRDPPYEQYF.

This clonotype was seen only a few times. This chain connects TRBV7-2 to TRBJ2-3; D is uncertain. CDR1 and CDR2 from the germline V gene are SGHTA and FQGNSA. The CDR3 has 14 amino acids. Trimming left V 2 bases short and J 4 bases short, with 10 bases between. The CDR3 nucleotides are TGTGCCAGCAGCTTACTATCAAGGGCAGATACGCAGTATTTT. It codes for CASSLLSRADTQYF.

The rearrangement joins TRBV20-1 to TRBJ2-3; 7 positions match TRBD1. This CDR3 is 13 amino acids long. Germline CDR1 is DFQATT and CDR2 is SNEGSKA (reference sequence). CDR3 region: CSDQTGPTDTQYF. The CDR3 DNA reads TGCAGCGACCAGACAGGGCCCACAGATACGCAGTATTTT.